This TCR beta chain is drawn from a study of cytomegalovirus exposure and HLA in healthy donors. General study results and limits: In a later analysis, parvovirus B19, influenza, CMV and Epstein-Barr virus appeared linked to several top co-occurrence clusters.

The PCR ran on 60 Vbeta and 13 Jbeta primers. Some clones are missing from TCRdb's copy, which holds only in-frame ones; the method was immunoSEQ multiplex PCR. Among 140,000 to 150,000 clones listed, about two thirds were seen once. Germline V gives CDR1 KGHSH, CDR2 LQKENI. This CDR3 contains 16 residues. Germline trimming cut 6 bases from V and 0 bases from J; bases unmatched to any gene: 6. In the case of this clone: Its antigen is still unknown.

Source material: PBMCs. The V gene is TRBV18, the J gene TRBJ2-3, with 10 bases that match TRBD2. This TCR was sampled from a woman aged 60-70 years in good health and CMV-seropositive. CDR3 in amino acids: CASSLAGVGSTDTQYF. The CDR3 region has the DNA TGTGCCAGCTCGCTAGCGGGAGTGGGGAGCACAGATACGCAGTATTTT. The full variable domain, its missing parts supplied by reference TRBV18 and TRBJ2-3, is NAGVMQNPRHLVRRRGQEARLRCSPMKGHSHVYWYRQLPEEGLKFMVYLQKENIIDESGMPKERFSAEFPKEGPSILRIQQVVRGDSAAYFCASSLAGVGSTDTQYFGPGTRLTVL.